This T cell receptor beta chain came from a study of graft-versus-host responses after intestinal transplantation. The V and J ends lost 5 bases and 7 bases respectively, with 20 bases between them. Germline V gives CDR1 LNHDA, CDR2 SQIVND (reference sequence). The CDR3 length is 16 residues. Clones were sequenced by immunoSEQ multiplex PCR, and TCRdb holds only the in-frame ones, with some missing. The sample has 99,000 or so clones, roughly 84% seen once. Notes on this clone: Its antigen remains unidentified.

Specimen: unstimulated CD4+ T cells sorted from spleen or lymph node cells, collected before intestinal transplant. The gene calls are TRBV19 and TRBJ1-4, with a tentative D call TRBD1 (6 bases). The sequence was collected from a human donor who received an intestinal transplant. CDR3 sequence: CASSRGSHRVGEKLFF. The CDR3 DNA follows: TGTGCCAGTAGTCGCGGTTCGCACAGGGTCGGTGAAAAACTGTTTTTT.